This record looks at one TCR beta chain sequence and its context. V was clipped by 6 bases and J by 8 bases; unmatched bases: 9. The CDR3 sequence is 13 residues long. From germline, CDR1 is SQVTM and CDR2 ANQGSEA. This entry belongs to a study of blood T cell repertoires in COVID-19. The repertoire was sequenced with immunoSEQ multiplex PCR; TCRdb's copy has only in-frame clones and lacks some. The sample consists of about 230,000 clones, 65% to 90% of them appearing once. The V call is TRBV29-1, the J call TRBJ1-3; 8 bases match TRBD1. The TCR was taken from a man younger than 35 who had recovered from COVID-19. Sample: PBMCs or T cells enriched from blood (not recorded which). The CDR3 loop reads CSVRKTGGDTIYF. The CDR3 DNA follows: TGCAGCGTCCGAAAAACAGGGGGGGACACCATATATTTT.